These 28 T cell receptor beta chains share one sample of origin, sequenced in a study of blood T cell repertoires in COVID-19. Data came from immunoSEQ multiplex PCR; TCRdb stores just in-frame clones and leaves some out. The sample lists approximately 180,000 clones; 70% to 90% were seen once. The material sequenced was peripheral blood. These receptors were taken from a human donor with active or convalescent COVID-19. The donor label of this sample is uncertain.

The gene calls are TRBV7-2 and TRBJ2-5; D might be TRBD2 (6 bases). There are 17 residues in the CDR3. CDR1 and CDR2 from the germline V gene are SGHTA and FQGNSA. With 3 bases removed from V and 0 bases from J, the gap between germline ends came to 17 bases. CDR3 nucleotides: TGTGCCAGCAGCTTGGGCGGAGGACTAAGGTACCAAGAGACCCAGTACTTC. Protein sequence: CASSLGGGLRYQETQYF. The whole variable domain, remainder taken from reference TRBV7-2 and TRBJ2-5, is GAGVSQSPSNKVTEKGKDVELRCDPISGHTALYWYRQSLGQGLEFLIYFQGNSAPDKSGLPSDRFSAERTGGSVSTLTIQRTQQEDSAVYLCASSLGGGLRYQETQYFGPGTRLLVL.

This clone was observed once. The CDR3 region has the DNA TGTGCCAGCAGTTATTCGACTAGCGGGAGGGGGCGCCGGGAGCTGTTTTTT. This translates into CASSYSTSGRGRRELFF. J is TRBJ2-2 and V is TRBV2; 14 bases line up with TRBD2. The trim removed 5 bases at V and 9 bases at J, leaving 11 bases unmatched. This CDR3 is 17 amino acids long. Germline assignment: CDR1 SNHLY and CDR2 FYNNEI.

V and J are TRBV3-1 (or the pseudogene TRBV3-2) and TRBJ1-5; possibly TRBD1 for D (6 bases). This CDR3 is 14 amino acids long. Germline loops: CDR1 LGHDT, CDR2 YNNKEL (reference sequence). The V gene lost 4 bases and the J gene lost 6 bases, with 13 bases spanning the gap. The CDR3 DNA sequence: TGTGCCAGCAGCCGCAACAGGGAGGGTCAGCCCCAGCATTTT. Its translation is CASSRNREGQPQHF.

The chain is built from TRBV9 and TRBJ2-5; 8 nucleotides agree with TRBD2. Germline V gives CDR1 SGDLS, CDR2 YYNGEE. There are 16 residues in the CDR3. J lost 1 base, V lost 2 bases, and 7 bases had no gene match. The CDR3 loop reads CASSVGTRPAQETQYF. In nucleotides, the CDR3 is TGTGCCAGCAGCGTCGGGACTAGACCAGCCCAAGAGACCCAGTACTTC.

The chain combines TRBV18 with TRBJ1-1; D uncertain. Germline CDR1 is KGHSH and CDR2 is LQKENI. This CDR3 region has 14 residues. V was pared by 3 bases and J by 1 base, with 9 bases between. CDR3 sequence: CASSPLTENTEAFF. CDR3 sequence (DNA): TGTGCCAGCTCACCCCTAACAGAGAACACTGAAGCTTTCTTT.

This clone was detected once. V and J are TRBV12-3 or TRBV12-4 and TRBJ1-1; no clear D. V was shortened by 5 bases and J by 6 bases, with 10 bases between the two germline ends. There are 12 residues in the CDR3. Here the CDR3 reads CASSVSISEAFF. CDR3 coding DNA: TGTGCCAGCAGTGTTAGCATATCTGAAGCTTTCTTT.

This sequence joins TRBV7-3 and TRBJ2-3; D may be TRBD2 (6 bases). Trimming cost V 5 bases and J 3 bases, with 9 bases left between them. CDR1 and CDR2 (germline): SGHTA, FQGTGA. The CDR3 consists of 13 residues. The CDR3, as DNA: TGTGCCAGCAGCCCGGCGGGAACAGATACGCAGTATTTT. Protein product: CASSPAGTDTQYF.

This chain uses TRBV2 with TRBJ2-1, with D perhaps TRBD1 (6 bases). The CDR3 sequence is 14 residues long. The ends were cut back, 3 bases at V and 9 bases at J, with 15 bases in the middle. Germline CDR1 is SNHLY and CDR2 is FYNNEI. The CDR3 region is CASSEGTLVSEQFF. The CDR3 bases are TGTGCCAGCAGTGAGGGGACATTAGTGAGTGAGCAGTTCTTC.

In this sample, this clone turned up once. The CDR3 loop reads CASSQDHRGYGYTF. As DNA, the CDR3 is TGCGCCAGCAGCCAGGACCACAGGGGCTATGGCTACACCTTC. The genes are TRBV4-3 and TRBJ1-2; 7 positions agree with TRBD1. V was clipped by 3 bases and J by 4 bases; unmatched bases: 5. CDR1 is LGHNA, CDR2 YSLEER, per germline. The CDR3 has 14 residues.

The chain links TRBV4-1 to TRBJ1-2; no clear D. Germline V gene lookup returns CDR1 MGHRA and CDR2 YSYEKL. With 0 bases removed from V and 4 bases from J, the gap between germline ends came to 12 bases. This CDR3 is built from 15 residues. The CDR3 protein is CASSQDLEGVYGYTF. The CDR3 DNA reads TGCGCCAGCAGCCAAGACCTCGAGGGCGTCTATGGCTACACCTTC.

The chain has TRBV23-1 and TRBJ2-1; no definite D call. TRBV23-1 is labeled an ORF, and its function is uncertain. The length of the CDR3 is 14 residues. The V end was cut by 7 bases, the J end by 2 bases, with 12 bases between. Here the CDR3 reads CASKSHRAYNEQFF. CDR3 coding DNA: TGCGCCAGCAAGAGTCACCGAGCCTACAATGAGCAGTTCTTC.

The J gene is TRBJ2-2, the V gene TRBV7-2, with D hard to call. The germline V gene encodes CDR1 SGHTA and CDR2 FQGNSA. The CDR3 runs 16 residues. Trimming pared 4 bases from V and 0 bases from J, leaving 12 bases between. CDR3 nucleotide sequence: TGTGCCAGCAGCTCTGGCGGTCCGGCGAACACCGGGGAGCTGTTTTTT. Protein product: CASSSGGPANTGELFF.

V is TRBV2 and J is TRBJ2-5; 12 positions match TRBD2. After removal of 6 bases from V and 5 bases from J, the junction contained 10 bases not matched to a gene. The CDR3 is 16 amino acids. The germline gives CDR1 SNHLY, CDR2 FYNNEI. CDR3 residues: CASRKRTSGVHETQYF. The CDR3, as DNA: TGTGCCAGCAGGAAAAGGACTAGCGGGGTGCACGAGACCCAGTACTTC.

The CDR3 coding sequence is TGTGCCAGCAGTTTGAAGCAGAACACTGAAGCTTTCTTT. This encodes CASSLKQNTEAFF. V is TRBV28 and J is TRBJ1-1; no clear D gene. Trimming removed 3 bases from V and 1 base from J, with 6 bases in between. This CDR3 has 13 amino acids. Germline loops: CDR1 MDHEN, CDR2 SYDVKM.

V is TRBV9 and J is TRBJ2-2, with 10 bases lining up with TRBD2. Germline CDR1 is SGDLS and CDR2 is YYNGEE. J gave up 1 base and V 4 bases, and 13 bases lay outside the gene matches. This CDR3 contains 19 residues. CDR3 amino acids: CASSPGGLAPTRNTGELFF. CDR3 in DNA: TGTGCCAGCAGCCCCGGGGGACTAGCGCCGACCCGGAACACCGGGGAGCTGTTTTTT.

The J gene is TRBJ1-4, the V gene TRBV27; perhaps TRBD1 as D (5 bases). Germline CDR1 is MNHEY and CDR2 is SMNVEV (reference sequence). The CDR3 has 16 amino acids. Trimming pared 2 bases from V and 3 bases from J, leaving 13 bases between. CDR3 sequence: CASSLKLGLANEKLFF. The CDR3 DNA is TGTGCCAGCAGTTTAAAGTTGGGGCTTGCTAATGAAAAACTGTTTTTT.

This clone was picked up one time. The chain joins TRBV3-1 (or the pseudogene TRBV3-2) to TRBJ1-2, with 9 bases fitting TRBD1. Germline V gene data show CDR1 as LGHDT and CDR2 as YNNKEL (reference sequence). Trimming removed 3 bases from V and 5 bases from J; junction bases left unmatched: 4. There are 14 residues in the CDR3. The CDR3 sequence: CASSQTGTGYGYTF. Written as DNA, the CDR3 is TGTGCCAGCAGCCAGACCGGGACAGGGTATGGCTACACCTTC.

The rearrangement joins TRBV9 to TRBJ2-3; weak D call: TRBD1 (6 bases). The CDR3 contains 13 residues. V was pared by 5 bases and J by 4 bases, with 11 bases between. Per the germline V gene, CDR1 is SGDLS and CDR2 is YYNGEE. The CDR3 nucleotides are TGTGCCAGCAGAGGTGGGGGCTCAGATACGCAGTATTTT. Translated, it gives CASRGGGSDTQYF.

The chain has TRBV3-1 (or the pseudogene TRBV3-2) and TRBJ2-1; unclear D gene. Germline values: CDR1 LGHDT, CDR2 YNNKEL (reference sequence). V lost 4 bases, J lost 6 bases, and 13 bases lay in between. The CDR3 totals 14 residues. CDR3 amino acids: CASSPPIPVNEQFF. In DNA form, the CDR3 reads TGTGCCAGCAGCCCACCGATCCCGGTCAATGAGCAGTTCTTC.

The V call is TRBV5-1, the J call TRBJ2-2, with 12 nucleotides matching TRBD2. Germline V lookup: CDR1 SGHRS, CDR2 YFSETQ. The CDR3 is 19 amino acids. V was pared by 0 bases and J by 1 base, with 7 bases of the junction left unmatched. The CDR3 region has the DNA TGCGCCAGCAGCTTGGGCGGACTAGCGGGGCATCGGAACACCGGGGAGCTGTTTTTT. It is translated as CASSLGGLAGHRNTGELFF. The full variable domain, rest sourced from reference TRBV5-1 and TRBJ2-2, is KAGVTQTPRYLIKTRGQQVTLSCSPISGHRSVSWYQQTPGQGLQFLFEYFSETQRNKGNFPGRFSGRQFSNSRSEMNVSTLELGDSALYLCASSLGGLAGHRNTGELFFGEGSRLTVL.

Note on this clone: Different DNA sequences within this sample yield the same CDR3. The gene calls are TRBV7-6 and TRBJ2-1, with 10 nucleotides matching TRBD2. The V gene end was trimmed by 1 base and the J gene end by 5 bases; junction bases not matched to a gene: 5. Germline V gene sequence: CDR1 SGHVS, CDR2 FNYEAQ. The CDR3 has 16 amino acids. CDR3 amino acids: CASSLEVAGGDNEQFF. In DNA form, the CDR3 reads TGTGCCAGCAGCTTAGAGGTAGCGGGAGGTGACAATGAGCAGTTCTTC.

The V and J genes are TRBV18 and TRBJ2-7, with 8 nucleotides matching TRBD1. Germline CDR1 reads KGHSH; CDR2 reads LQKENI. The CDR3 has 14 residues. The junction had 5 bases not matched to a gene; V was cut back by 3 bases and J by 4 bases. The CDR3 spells CASSPRDRRYEQYF. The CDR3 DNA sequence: TGTGCCAGCTCACCCCGGGACAGGAGATACGAGCAGTACTTC.

CDR3 loop: CASSYSLTGATEAFF. The DNA for the CDR3 is TGTGCCAGCAGTTACTCCTTGACAGGGGCTACTGAAGCTTTCTTT. This chain joins TRBV6-5 and TRBJ1-1; the match to TRBD1 covers 8 bases. The CDR3 is 15 amino acids. Germline CDR1 is MNHEY and CDR2 is SVGAGI. J lost 5 bases, V lost 0 bases, and 5 bases had no gene match.

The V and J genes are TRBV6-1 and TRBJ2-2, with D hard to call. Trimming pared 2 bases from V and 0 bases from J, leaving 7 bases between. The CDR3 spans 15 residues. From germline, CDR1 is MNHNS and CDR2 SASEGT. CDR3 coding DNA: TGTGCCAGCAGTGAATTCCGGGCGAACACCGGGGAGCTGTTTTTT. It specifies CASSEFRANTGELFF.

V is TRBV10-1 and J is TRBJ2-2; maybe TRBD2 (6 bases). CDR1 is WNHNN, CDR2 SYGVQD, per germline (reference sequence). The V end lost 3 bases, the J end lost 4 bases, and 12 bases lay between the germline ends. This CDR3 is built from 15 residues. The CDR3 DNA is TGCGCCAGCAGTGACCTCCGGGAGACCACCGGGGAGCTGTTTTTT. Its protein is CASSDLRETTGELFF.

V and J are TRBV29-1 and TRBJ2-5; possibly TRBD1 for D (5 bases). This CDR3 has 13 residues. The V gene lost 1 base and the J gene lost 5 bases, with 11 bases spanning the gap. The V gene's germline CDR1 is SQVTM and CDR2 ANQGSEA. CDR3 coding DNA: TGCAGCGTTGAAGGCAGGACAATGGAGACCCAGTACTTC. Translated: CSVEGRTMETQYF.

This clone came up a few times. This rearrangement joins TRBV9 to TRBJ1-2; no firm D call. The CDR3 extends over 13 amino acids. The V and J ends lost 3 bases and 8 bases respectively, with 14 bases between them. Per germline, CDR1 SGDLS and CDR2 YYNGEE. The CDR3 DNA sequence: TGTGCCAGCAGCGCGAACACAAGGGAGGGCTACACCTTC. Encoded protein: CASSANTREGYTF.

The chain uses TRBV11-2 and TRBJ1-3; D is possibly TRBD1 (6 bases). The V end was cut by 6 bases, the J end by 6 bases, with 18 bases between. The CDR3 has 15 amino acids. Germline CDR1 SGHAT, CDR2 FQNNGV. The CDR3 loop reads CASSLESGHQNTIYF. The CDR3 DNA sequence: TGTGCCAGCAGTCTTGAATCGGGACACCAAAACACCATATATTTT.